This T cell receptor (beta chain) was found in a study of blood T cell repertoires in COVID-19. On the study more broadly: Samples of COVID-19 (acute and convalescent) were obtained from the United States, Italy and Spain. PBMCs, B-cell-depleted T cells, or T cells provided the cDNA or gDNA that made up the material.

Original processing notes: Estimates of nucleated cell counts were drawn from the amplification of reference gene primers. Sequencing used immunoSEQ multiplex PCR; TCRdb keeps in-frame clones, though not all of them. V and J calls and clone size are as listed in that table; D and trimming were resolved from the DNA. The table includes about 44,000 clones, approximately 90% detected once. Per the germline V gene, CDR1 is SGHVS and CDR2 is FQNEAQ. The CDR3 extends over 19 amino acids. V lost 5 bases and J lost 0; bases outside the gene matches: 14. The chain is built from TRBV7-8 and TRBJ2-1; 9 positions match TRBD2. This receptor was taken from a woman older than 75 in a cohort sampled during active or convalescent COVID-19. Sequencing used peripheral blood. In DNA, the CDR3 is TGTGCCAGCAGCCCCAGGATAGCGGGAGACTCTAGCTCCTACAATGAGCAGTTCTTC. Encoded protein: CASSPRIAGDSSSYNEQFF.